Each of the 8 T cell receptor beta chains below was sequenced from the same sample in a study of a mutant IDH1 vaccine in newly diagnosed glioma. Which antigens these TCRs recognize remains unknown. Some clones are missing from TCRdb's copy, which holds only in-frame ones; the method was immunoSEQ multiplex PCR. The data contain around 40,000 clones, around 84% of them singletons. Time point defined: week 23, last vaccination. In every dose of vaccine, 300 ug of mutant IDH1 20-mer peptide was given alongside topical imiquimod. The sample here was PBMCs, taken from a glioma patient whose treatment included an IDH1 peptide vaccine. These receptors were obtained from a woman aged 18 to 35 with glioma. Some clones in this sample may be carry-over from other donors' samples.

This chain connects TRBV4-1 to TRBJ1-3; no definite D call. Between the trimmed V and J ends, which lost 2 bases and 4 bases, there was a span of 6 bases. The CDR3 is made up of 13 amino acids. The V gene's germline CDR1 is MGHRA and CDR2 YSYEKL. The CDR3 sequence: CASSQLIGNTIYF. The CDR3 DNA reads as TGCGCCAGCAGCCAATTAATCGGAAACACCATATATTTT.

This chain connects TRBV27 to TRBJ1-1, with D unresolved. Germline CDR1 is MNHEY and CDR2 is SMNVEV (reference sequence). V lost 6 bases to trimming and J lost 1 base, with 12 bases between them. This CDR3 spans 14 amino acids. The CDR3 protein is CASRIQLSNTEAFF. CDR3 sequence (DNA): TGTGCCAGCAGAATACAGCTTTCGAACACTGAAGCTTTCTTT.

CDR3: CASSFAINTEAFF. The CDR3 DNA reads as TGTGCCAGCAGTTTCGCCATAAACACTGAAGCTTTCTTT. The V gene is TRBV27, the J gene TRBJ1-1; unclear D gene. Germline assignment: CDR1 MNHEY and CDR2 SMNVEV (reference sequence). V was shortened by 3 bases and J by 2 bases, with 7 bases between the two germline ends. The CDR3 consists of 13 residues.

The chain combines TRBV9 with TRBJ2-7; either TRBD1 or TRBD2 may supply D (5 bases each). Trimming took 4 bases from V and 3 from J, leaving 26 bases between them. This CDR3 spans 18 amino acids. CDR1 is SGDLS, CDR2 YYNGEE, per germline. The CDR3 reads CASSPGTSEGLYIYEQYF. CDR3 coding DNA: TGTGCCAGCAGCCCCGGGACCTCAGAAGGTCTATACATCTACGAGCAGTACTTC.

This clone was observed a single time. CDR3 sequence reads: CASSGLGRSGELFF. The DNA for the CDR3 is TGCGCCAGCAGTGGTTTGGGCCGCAGCGGGGAGCTGTTTTTT. The chain has TRBV10-1 and TRBJ2-2; unclear D gene. V was clipped by 4 bases and J by 7 bases, with 13 bases between them. From germline, CDR1 is WNHNN and CDR2 SYGVQD (reference sequence). There are 14 residues in the CDR3.

V gene TRBV18 combines with J gene TRBJ2-7; 9 bases are shared with TRBD1. The CDR3 totals 15 residues. The germline gives CDR1 KGHSH, CDR2 LQKENI. V shed 5 bases, J shed 6 bases, and the junction held 11 bases outside the gene matches. The CDR3 DNA sequence: TGTGCCAGCTCAAGGTCGGGACAGGGAGTAGGCGAGCAGTACTTC. Its translation: CASSRSGQGVGEQYF.

The chain carries TRBV6-1 and TRBJ2-3; 8 nucleotides line up with TRBD2. The CDR3 totals 17 residues. From germline, CDR1 is MNHNS and CDR2 SASEGT. V was pared by 1 base and J by 1 base, with 7 bases of the junction left unmatched. CDR3 sequence: CASSEELAGIGTDTQYF. The CDR3 DNA reads as TGTGCCAGCAGTGAAGAGTTAGCGGGAATTGGCACAGATACGCAGTATTTT.

This clone was recorded only once. V and J are TRBV6-9 and TRBJ2-5; D might be TRBD1 or TRBD2, each matching 6 bases. Per germline, CDR1 MNHGY and CDR2 SVAAGI. Trimming removed 2 bases from V and 4 bases from J, with 8 bases in between. CDR3 length: 13 amino acids. CDR3 in amino acids: CASSYPGAETQYF. The CDR3 DNA follows: TGTGCCAGCAGTTATCCGGGGGCAGAGACCCAGTACTTC.